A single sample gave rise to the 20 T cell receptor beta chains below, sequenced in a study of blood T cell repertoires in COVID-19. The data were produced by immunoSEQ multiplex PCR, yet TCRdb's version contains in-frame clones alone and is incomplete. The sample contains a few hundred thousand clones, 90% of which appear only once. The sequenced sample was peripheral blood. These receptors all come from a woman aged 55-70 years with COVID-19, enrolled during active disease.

In DNA, the CDR3 is TGCGCCAGCAGCTATCGGAGCTCCTATAATTCACCCCTCCACTTT. Translating gives CASSYRSSYNSPLHF. The chain is built from TRBV4-1 and TRBJ1-6; D gene ambiguous. Germline values: CDR1 MGHRA, CDR2 YSYEKL. The CDR3 contains 15 residues. The V end was cut by 5 bases, the J end by 0 bases, with 8 bases between.

CDR3: CASSLNSGAPETQYF. In DNA, the CDR3 is TGCGCCAGCAGCTTGAACTCAGGGGCTCCAGAGACCCAGTACTTC. The chain links TRBV5-1 to TRBJ2-5, with D maybe TRBD1 (6 bases). Looked up from germline, CDR1 is SGHRS and CDR2 is YFSETQ. The CDR3 runs to 15 residues. V was cut by 1 base and J by 4 bases, with 14 bases left in between.

CDR3 sequence: CASRDTNTDTQYF. In nucleotides, the CDR3 is TGTGCCAGCCGGGACACCAACACAGATACGCAGTATTTT. The chain employs TRBV6-4 and TRBJ2-3, with a possible D match to TRBD1 (6 bases). Germline CDR1 reads MRHNA; CDR2 reads SNTAGT. This CDR3 has 13 amino acids. With 8 bases removed from V and 2 bases from J, the gap between germline ends came to 11 bases.

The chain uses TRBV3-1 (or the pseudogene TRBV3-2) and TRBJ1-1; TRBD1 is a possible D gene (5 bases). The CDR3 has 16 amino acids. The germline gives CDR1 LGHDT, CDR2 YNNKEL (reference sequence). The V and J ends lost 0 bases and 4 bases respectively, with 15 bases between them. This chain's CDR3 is CASSQEKALGGTEAFF. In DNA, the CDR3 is TGTGCCAGCAGCCAAGAAAAGGCATTGGGGGGCACTGAAGCTTTCTTT.

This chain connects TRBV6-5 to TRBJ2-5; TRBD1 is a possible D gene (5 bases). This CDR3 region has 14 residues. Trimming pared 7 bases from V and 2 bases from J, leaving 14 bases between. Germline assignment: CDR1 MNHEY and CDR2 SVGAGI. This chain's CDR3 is CASTDSFRQETQYF. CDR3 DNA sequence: TGTGCCAGCACCGACAGCTTTCGACAAGAGACCCAGTACTTC.

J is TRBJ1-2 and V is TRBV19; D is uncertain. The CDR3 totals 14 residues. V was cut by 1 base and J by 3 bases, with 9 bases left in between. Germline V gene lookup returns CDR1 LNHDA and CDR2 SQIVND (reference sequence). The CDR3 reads CASSIGSLHYGYTF. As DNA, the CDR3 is TGTGCCAGTAGTATAGGCAGTCTTCACTATGGCTACACCTTC.

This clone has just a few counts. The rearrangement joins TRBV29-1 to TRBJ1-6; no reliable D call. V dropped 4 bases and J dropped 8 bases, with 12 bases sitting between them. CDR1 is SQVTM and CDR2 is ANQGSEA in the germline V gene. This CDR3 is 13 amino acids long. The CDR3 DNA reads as TGCAGCGTTGCGGAGGCGGGAGATTCACCCCTCCACTTT. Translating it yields CSVAEAGDSPLHF.

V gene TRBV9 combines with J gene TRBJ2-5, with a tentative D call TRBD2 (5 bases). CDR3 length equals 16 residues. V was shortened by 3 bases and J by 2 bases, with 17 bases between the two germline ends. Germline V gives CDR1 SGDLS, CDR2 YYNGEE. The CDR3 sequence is CASSAPGPTTQETQYF. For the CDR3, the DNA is TGTGCCAGCAGCGCCCCTGGCCCGACTACTCAAGAGACCCAGTACTTC.

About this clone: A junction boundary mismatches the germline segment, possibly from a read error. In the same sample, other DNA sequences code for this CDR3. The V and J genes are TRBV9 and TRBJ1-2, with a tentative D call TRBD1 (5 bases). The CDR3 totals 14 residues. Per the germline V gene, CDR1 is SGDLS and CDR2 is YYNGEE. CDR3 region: CASSVAGGDYGYTF. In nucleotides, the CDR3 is TGTGCCAGCAGCGTAGCGGGGGGAGACTACGGCTACACCTTC.

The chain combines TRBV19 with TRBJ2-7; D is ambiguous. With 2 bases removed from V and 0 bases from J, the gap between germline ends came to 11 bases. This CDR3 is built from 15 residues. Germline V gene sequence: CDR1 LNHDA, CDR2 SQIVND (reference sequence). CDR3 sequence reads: CASSISIESSYEQYF. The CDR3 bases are TGTGCCAGTAGTATATCGATTGAGAGCTCCTACGAGCAGTACTTC.

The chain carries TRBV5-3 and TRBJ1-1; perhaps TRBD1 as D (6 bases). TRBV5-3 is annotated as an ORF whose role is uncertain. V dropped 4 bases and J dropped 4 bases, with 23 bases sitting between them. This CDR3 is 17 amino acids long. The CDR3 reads CARSDLTGQHFGTEAFF. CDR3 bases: TGTGCCAGAAGCGACCTCACAGGGCAGCATTTTGGCACTGAAGCTTTCTTT.

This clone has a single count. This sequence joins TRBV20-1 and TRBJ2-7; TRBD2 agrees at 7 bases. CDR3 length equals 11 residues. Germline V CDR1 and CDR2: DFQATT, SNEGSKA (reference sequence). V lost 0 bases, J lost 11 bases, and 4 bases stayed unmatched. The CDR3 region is CSARDGRDEYF. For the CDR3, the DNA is TGCAGTGCTAGAGATGGGAGGGATGAGTACTTC.

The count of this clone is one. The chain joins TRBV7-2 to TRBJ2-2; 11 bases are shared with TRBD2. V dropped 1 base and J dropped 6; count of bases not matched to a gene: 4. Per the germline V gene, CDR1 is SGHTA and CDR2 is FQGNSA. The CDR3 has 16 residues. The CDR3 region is CASSLVGTSGSGELFF. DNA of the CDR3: TGTGCCAGCAGCTTAGTCGGGACTAGCGGTTCCGGGGAGCTGTTTTTT.

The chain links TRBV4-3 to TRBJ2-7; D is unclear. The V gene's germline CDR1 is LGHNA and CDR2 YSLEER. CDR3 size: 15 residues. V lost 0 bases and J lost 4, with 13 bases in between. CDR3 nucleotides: TGCGCCAGCAGCCAAGATGTGAGTAAAGCTTACGAGCAGTACTTC. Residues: CASSQDVSKAYEQYF.

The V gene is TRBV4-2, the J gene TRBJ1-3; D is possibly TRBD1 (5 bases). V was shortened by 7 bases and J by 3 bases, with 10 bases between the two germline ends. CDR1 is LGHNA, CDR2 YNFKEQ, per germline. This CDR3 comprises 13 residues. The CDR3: CASKQGGGNTIYF. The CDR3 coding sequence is TGTGCCAGCAAGCAGGGTGGTGGAAACACCATATATTTT.

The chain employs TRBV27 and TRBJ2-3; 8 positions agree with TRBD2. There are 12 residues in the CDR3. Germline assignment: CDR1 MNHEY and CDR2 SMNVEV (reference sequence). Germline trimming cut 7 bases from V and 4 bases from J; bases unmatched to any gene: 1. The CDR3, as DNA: TGTGCCAGCATCGGGGGGGCAGATACGCAGTATTTT. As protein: CASIGGADTQYF.

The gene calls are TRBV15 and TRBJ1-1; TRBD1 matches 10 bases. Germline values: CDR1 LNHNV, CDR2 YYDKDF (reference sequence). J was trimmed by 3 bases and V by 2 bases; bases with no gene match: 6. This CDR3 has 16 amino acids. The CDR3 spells CATSRTPGTGDTEAFF. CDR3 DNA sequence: TGTGCCACCAGCAGAACCCCGGGGACAGGGGACACTGAAGCTTTCTTT.

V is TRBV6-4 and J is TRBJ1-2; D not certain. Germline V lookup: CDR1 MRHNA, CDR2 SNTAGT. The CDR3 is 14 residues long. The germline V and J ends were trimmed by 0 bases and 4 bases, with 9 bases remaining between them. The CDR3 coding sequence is TGTGCCAGCAGTGACTCGCGGAGAGGCTATGGCTACACCTTC. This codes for CASSDSRRGYGYTF.

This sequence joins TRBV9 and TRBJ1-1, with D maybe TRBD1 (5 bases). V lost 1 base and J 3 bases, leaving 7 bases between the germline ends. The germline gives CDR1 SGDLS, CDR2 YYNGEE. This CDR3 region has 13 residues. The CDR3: CASSVLGDTEAFF. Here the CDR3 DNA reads TGTGCCAGCAGCGTACTAGGGGACACTGAAGCTTTCTTT.

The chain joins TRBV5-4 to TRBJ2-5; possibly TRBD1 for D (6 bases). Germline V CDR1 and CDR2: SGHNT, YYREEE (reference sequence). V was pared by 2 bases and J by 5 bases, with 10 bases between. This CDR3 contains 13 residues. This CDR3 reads CASSFQGRETQYF. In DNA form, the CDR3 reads TGTGCCAGCAGCTTTCAGGGGCGGGAGACCCAGTACTTC. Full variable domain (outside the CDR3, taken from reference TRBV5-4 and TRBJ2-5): ETGVTQSPTHLIKTRGQQVTLRCSSQSGHNTVSWYQQALGQGPQFIFQYYREEENGRGNFPPRFSGLQFPNYSSELNVNALELDDSALYLCASSFQGRETQYFGPGTRLLVL.